The 12 T cell receptor beta chains reported below all come from one sample, sequenced in a study of blood T cell repertoires in COVID-19. This table comes from immunoSEQ multiplex PCR, and its TCRdb copy is limited to in-frame clones, with some not included. Of approximately 93,000 clones listed, approximately 89% were seen once; the top ten hold under 0.6%. Specimen: peripheral blood. Receptors were obtained from a man in his sixties with acute or convalescent COVID-19.

The J gene is TRBJ2-7, the V gene TRBV7-2, with D possibly being TRBD2 (7 bases). Germline CDR1 and CDR2: SGHTA and FQGNSA. CDR3 size: 16 residues. V dropped 1 base and J dropped 0 bases, with 13 bases sitting between them. The CDR3 region has the DNA TGTGCCAGCAGCTTAGGGTTCGGGGGGCCCTCCTACGAGCAGTACTTC. Translated, it gives CASSLGFGGPSYEQYF.

The chain carries TRBV29-1 and TRBJ2-3, with TRBD1 identical over 7 bases. CDR3 length: 13 residues. V shed 4 bases and J 3 bases; nucleotides not matched to a gene: 4. CDR1 is SQVTM and CDR2 is ANQGSEA in the germline V gene. CDR3 DNA: TGCAGCGTTGCCACAGGGGAAACAGATACGCAGTATTTT. This translates into CSVATGETDTQYF.

The rearrangement joins TRBV12-3 or TRBV12-4 to TRBJ1-2, with D perhaps matching TRBD1 (5 bases). The CDR3 spans 13 residues. The ends were cut back, 5 bases at V and 5 bases at J, with 12 bases in the middle. CDR3 loop: CASSRREGYGYTF. The CDR3 DNA follows: TGTGCCAGCAGTCGTCGGGAGGGGTATGGCTACACCTTC.

V is TRBV5-6 and J is TRBJ1-5; D uncertain. The CDR3 is made up of 17 amino acids. Germline loops: CDR1 SGHDT, CDR2 YYEEEE. V lost 4 bases to trimming and J lost 2 bases, with 19 bases between them. The CDR3: CASSRQAHTGGNQPQHF. DNA of the CDR3: TGTGCCAGCAGCCGTCAGGCGCACACGGGAGGCAATCAGCCCCAGCATTTT.

In regard to this clone: Other DNA variants within this sample encode the same CDR3. The gene calls are TRBV5-5 and TRBJ1-5; tentatively, D is TRBD1 (6 bases). Germline V lookup: CDR1 SGHKS, CDR2 YYEKEE (reference sequence). The ends were cut back, 5 bases at V and 2 bases at J, with 11 bases in the middle. The CDR3 is made up of 14 amino acids. The CDR3 DNA sequence: TGTGCCAGCAGTCTGGCAGGGGGCAATCAGCCCCAGCATTTT. It translates to CASSLAGGNQPQHF.

This clone came up a few times. This chain links TRBV19 with TRBJ1-6; the match to TRBD1 covers 9 bases. The germline CDR1 and CDR2 sequences are LNHDA and SQIVND (reference sequence). With 4 bases clipped from V and 5 bases from J, the junction kept 3 bases outside the gene matches. The CDR3 runs to 15 residues. The CDR3 loop reads CASSNTGGDNSPLHF. In nucleotides, the CDR3 is TGTGCCAGTAGTAATACAGGGGGCGATAATTCACCCCTCCACTTT. Supplemented by reference TRBV19 and TRBJ1-6, the full variable domain reads DGGITQSPKYLFRKEGQNVTLSCEQNLNHDAMYWYRQDPGQGLRLIYYSQIVNDFQKGDIAEGYSVSREKKESFPLTVTSAQKNPTAFYLCASSNTGGDNSPLHFGNGTRLTVT.

The J gene is TRBJ1-4, the V gene TRBV6-1; maybe TRBD1 (5 bases). The germline V gene has CDR1 MNHNS and CDR2 SASEGT. This CDR3 has 16 amino acids. Between the trimmed V and J ends, which lost 2 bases and 3 bases, there was a span of 13 bases. In DNA form, the CDR3 reads TGTGCCAGCAGTGAATGGAGGGGCAGAGCTAATGAAAAACTGTTTTTT. Protein: CASSEWRGRANEKLFF.

V is TRBV6-5 and J is TRBJ2-7; tentative D call: TRBD2 (6 bases). With 6 bases removed from V and 4 bases from J, the gap between germline ends came to 10 bases. This CDR3 has 12 amino acids. Germline values: CDR1 MNHEY, CDR2 SVGAGI. The CDR3 DNA is TGTGCCAGCAGCAAGGGACTTTACGAGCAGTACTTC. This translates into CASSKGLYEQYF.

The chain recombines TRBV24-1 with TRBJ1-5; 8 bases agree with TRBD1. Germline values: CDR1 KGHDR, CDR2 SFDVKD. The CDR3 has 13 amino acids. The J segment lost 6 bases and the V segment lost 9 bases, leaving 6 bases of the junction unmatched. The CDR3 DNA follows: TGTGCCACCCAGACAGGGGATCGTCAGCCCCAGCATTTT. Translation: CATQTGDRQPQHF.

V and J are TRBV10-3 and TRBJ1-1, with 7 bases that match TRBD1. The CDR3 runs to 16 residues. The germline V gene has CDR1 ENHRY and CDR2 SYGVKD. Trimming at V came to 2 bases and at J to 6 bases, leaving 12 bases not matched to a gene. CDR3 amino acids: CAISEGSDRAGAEAFF. The CDR3 DNA is TGTGCCATCAGTGAGGGAAGTGACAGGGCCGGGGCTGAAGCTTTCTTT.

The V gene is TRBV30, the J gene TRBJ2-6; the D gene is possibly TRBD1 (6 bases). Looked up from germline, CDR1 is GTSNPN and CDR2 is SVGIG (reference sequence). V lost 2 bases and J 0 bases, leaving 14 bases between the germline ends. This CDR3 has 17 residues. DNA for the CDR3: TGTGCCTGGAGTTCAACAGGGATACCCTCTGGGGCCAACGTCCTGACTTTC. This sequence encodes CAWSSTGIPSGANVLTF.

The V and J genes are TRBV5-1 and TRBJ2-2; 8 bases line up with TRBD1. V dropped 9 bases and J dropped 4; count of bases not matched to a gene: 8. The germline V gene has CDR1 SGHRS and CDR2 YFSETQ. The CDR3 spans 14 residues. The CDR3 reads CATNRDRSTGELFF. CDR3 DNA sequence: TGCGCCACAAATAGGGACAGGAGCACCGGGGAGCTGTTTTTT. Full variable domain (outside the CDR3, taken from reference TRBV5-1 and TRBJ2-2): KAGVTQTPRYLIKTRGQQVTLSCSPISGHRSVSWYQQTPGQGLQFLFEYFSETQRNKGNFPGRFSGRQFSNSRSEMNVSTLELGDSALYLCATNRDRSTGELFFGEGSRLTVL.